These 21 T cell receptor beta chains were all obtained from the same sample, sequenced in a study of CD8 T cells in ankylosing spondylitis. Using its own MiXCR run on the 5' RACE reads, TCRdb lists one record per CDR3 protein. This table holds roughly 60,000 distinct CDR3 sequences, more than 5.5% found once. What was sequenced was synovial fluid, either unsorted or a sorted T cell fraction (not recorded which). Receptors originate from a male donor with ankylosing spondylitis.

At least ten counts were recorded for this clonotype. The chain couples TRBV14 to TRBJ2-1; 7 bases are a match to TRBD2. The V and J ends lost 4 bases and 1 base, in that order; junction bases with no gene match: 10. The CDR3 loop spans 17 amino acids. Germline values: CDR1 SGHDN, CDR2 FVKESK. This CDR3 is CASSPTPSGPSYNEQFF. The CDR3 DNA is TGTGCCAGCAGCCCTACCCCTAGCGGACCGTCCTACAATGAGCAGTTCTTC.

This clonotype came up many times. The rearrangement links TRBV25-1 to TRBJ2-1, with D perhaps matching TRBD1 or TRBD2 (6 bases each). CDR1 MGHDK and CDR2 SYGVNS come from the germline V gene. The V end was cut by 7 bases, the J end by 10 bases, with 26 bases between. This CDR3 comprises 16 residues. CDR3 amino acids: CASKGSRGEEVREQFF. Written as DNA, the CDR3 is TGTGCCAGCAAAGGGTCGAGGGGGGAGGAGGTGAGAGAGCAGTTCTTC.

The chain couples TRBV6-1 to TRBJ2-7; D might be TRBD1 (6 bases). CDR3 size: 14 residues. V was clipped by 7 bases and J by 5 bases, with 18 bases between them. Germline values: CDR1 MNHNS, CDR2 SASEGT. The CDR3 DNA follows: TGTGCCAGCATCCGGGACACCTTAGCAAACGAGCAGTACTTC. Its translation is CASIRDTLANEQYF.

This clonotype came up many times. The chain combines TRBV11-2 with TRBJ1-2; 7 nucleotides line up with TRBD1. With V trimmed by 7 bases and J by 8 bases, 22 bases remained unmatched. Looked up from germline, CDR1 is SGHAT and CDR2 is FQNNGV. This CDR3 contains 17 residues. The CDR3 coding sequence is TGTGCCAGCAACAACAAGAAGGGGACAGCTCTCTATGAAGGCTACACCTTC. The encoded protein is CASNNKKGTALYEGYTF.

As DNA, the CDR3 is TGCAGTGCTACCGAGGCAGGGGGCGGCTTCTTCTCCTACAATGAGCAGTTCTTC. Translation gives CSATEAGGGFFSYNEQFF. The chain joins TRBV20-1 to TRBJ2-1; 8 nucleotides agree with TRBD1. Germline V lookup: CDR1 DFQATT, CDR2 SNEGSKA (reference sequence). V was clipped by 4 bases and J by 0 bases; unmatched bases: 14. This CDR3 region has 18 residues.

This clonotype has at least ten counts. The genes are TRBV10-2 and TRBJ2-2, with a tentative D call TRBD2 (6 bases). V was cut by 3 bases and J by 2 bases, with 13 bases left in between. CDR3 length: 16 amino acids. Germline loops: CDR1 WSHSY, CDR2 SAAADI. The CDR3 reads CASSEWSGVNTGELFF. DNA for the CDR3: TGCGCCAGCAGTGAATGGTCGGGGGTTAACACCGGGGAGCTGTTTTTT.

There are a few counts of this clonotype. The rearrangement joins TRBV3-1 to TRBJ2-4; tentatively, D is TRBD2 (5 bases). The CDR3 contains 15 residues. V was trimmed by 0 bases and J by 9 bases, leaving 15 bases between them. Germline V gene sequence: CDR1 LGHDT, CDR2 YNNKEL (reference sequence). The CDR3 reads CASSQDTSEVGIQYF. CDR3 coding DNA: TGTGCCAGCAGCCAAGATACATCGGAGGTGGGCATTCAGTACTTC.

The table lists this clonotype with many counts. The chain is built from TRBV4-3 and TRBJ2-7; either TRBD1 or TRBD2 may fit D (6 bases each). The germline V gene encodes CDR1 LGHNA and CDR2 YSLEER. Trimming shortened V by 2 bases and J by 6 bases, and 11 bases separated the two germline ends. CDR3 length equals 13 residues. The CDR3 nucleotides read TGCGCCAGCAGCCAATTAGGGGGGCGCGAGCAGTACTTC. Protein product: CASSQLGGREQYF.

This clonotype was observed a few times. The chain recombines TRBV7-8 with TRBJ1-1; D is unclear. V lost 5 bases and J 11 bases, leaving 15 bases between the germline ends. The CDR3 spans 12 residues. In germline, CDR1 is SGHVS, CDR2 FQNEAQ. The CDR3 region is CASSMPGRRAFF. The CDR3 region has the DNA TGTGCCAGCAGCATGCCGGGCCGACGGGCTTTCTTT.

Ten or more counts support this clonotype. V is TRBV9 and J is TRBJ2-5; D is possibly TRBD2 (6 bases). CDR3 length equals 14 residues. V lost 0 bases to trimming and J lost 4 bases, with 10 bases between them. Germline assignment: CDR1 SGDLS and CDR2 YYNGEE. The CDR3 loop reads CASSVAIGGETQYF. The DNA of the CDR3 is TGTGCCAGCAGCGTAGCTATCGGGGGAGAGACCCAGTACTTC.

This clonotype was seen a handful of times. The chain employs TRBV11-1 and TRBJ2-7, with 7 bases lining up with TRBD1. Germline assignment: CDR1 SGHAT and CDR2 FQDESV (reference sequence). The CDR3 consists of 12 residues. The ends lost 4 bases at V and 6 bases at J; junction bases unmatched: 3. The CDR3 sequence: CASSSQGREQYF. CDR3 in DNA: TGTGCCAGCAGCTCACAGGGGCGCGAGCAGTACTTC.

This clonotype has only a few counts. The V call is TRBV4-3, the J call TRBJ2-6; 8 bases are shared with TRBD1. The J segment lost 0 bases and the V segment lost 2 bases, leaving 6 bases of the junction unmatched. The germline CDR1 and CDR2 sequences are LGHNA and YSLEER. This CDR3 spans 18 amino acids. This CDR3 reads CASSQRGDRHSGANVLTF. In DNA form, the CDR3 reads TGCGCCAGCAGCCAAAGGGGGGACAGGCACTCTGGGGCCAACGTCCTGACTTTC.

The table lists this clonotype with many counts. The genes are TRBV3-1 and TRBJ2-1, with 12 bases aligning to TRBD2. CDR1 LGHDT and CDR2 YNNKEL come from the germline V gene (reference sequence). After removal of 4 bases from V and 7 bases from J, the junction contained 5 bases not matched to a gene. This CDR3 has 15 residues. This chain's CDR3 is CASSRSSGRGNEQFF. In DNA form, the CDR3 reads TGTGCCAGCAGCCGCTCTAGCGGGAGGGGGAATGAGCAGTTCTTC.

In its sample, this clonotype was seen many times. This sequence joins TRBV10-1 and TRBJ2-3, with 10 bases identical to TRBD1. Looked up from germline, CDR1 is WNHNN and CDR2 is SYGVQD (reference sequence). This CDR3 has 14 amino acids. J gave up 3 bases and V 5 bases, and 2 bases lay outside the gene matches. This CDR3 is CASSWDRGTDTQYF. DNA of the CDR3: TGCGCCAGCAGTTGGGACAGGGGAACAGATACGCAGTATTTT.

This clonotype was recorded at least ten times. The rearrangement uses TRBV7-3 and TRBJ2-4; D not certain. The V gene lost 2 bases and the J gene lost 0 bases, with 5 bases spanning the gap. Germline V lookup: CDR1 SGHTA, CDR2 FQGTGA. The CDR3 length is 14 residues. The chain's CDR3 is CASSLPLAKNIQYF. In nucleotides, the CDR3 is TGTGCCAGCAGCTTACCATTAGCCAAAAACATTCAGTACTTC.

The sample holds many counts of this clonotype. The chain combines TRBV10-3 with TRBJ2-7; no reliable D call. The CDR3 length is 11 residues. Looked up from germline, CDR1 is ENHRY and CDR2 is SYGVKD. V lost 4 bases to trimming and J lost 2 bases, with 3 bases between them. In DNA, the CDR3 is TGTGCCATCAGTGGGACCTACGAGCAGTACTTC. It translates to CAISGTYEQYF.

This clonotype turned up a few times. The chain recombines TRBV7-9 with TRBJ2-5; TRBD2 agrees at 12 bases. The CDR3 sequence is 16 residues long. Germline V gene sequence: CDR1 SEHNR, CDR2 FQNEAQ (reference sequence). The ends lost 5 bases at V and 1 base at J; junction bases unmatched: 5. This CDR3 reads CASSEILAGGQETQYF. CDR3 DNA: TGTGCCAGCAGCGAAATACTAGCGGGAGGCCAAGAGACCCAGTACTTC. The full variable domain, in which reference TRBV7-9 and TRBJ2-5 provide the parts outside the CDR3, is DTGVSQNPRHKITKRGQNVTFRCDPISEHNRLYWYRQTLGQGPEFLTYFQNEAQLEKSRLLSDRFSAERPKGSFSTLEIQRTEQGDSAMYLCASSEILAGGQETQYFGPGTRLLVL.

This clonotype came up many times. The rearrangement uses TRBV12-3 or TRBV12-4 and TRBJ2-7; 13 bases agree with TRBD2. With V trimmed by 5 bases and J by 3 bases, 1 base remained unmatched. The CDR3 sequence is 14 residues long. This CDR3 is CASSRTSGSYEQYF. DNA for the CDR3: TGTGCCAGCAGTCGGACTAGCGGGAGCTACGAGCAGTACTTC.

The chain links TRBV11-3 to TRBJ2-5; either TRBD1 or TRBD2 may supply D (5 bases each). Germline-derived CDR1 and CDR2 are SGHNT and YENEEA. Trimming removed 6 bases from V and 5 bases from J, with 13 bases in between. The CDR3 has 13 residues. The CDR3 reads CASRRTGAETQYF. The CDR3 DNA is TGTGCCAGCAGAAGGACCGGGGCGGAGACCCAGTACTTC.

This clonotype occurred many times. The J gene is TRBJ2-3, the V gene TRBV20-1, with 8 bases aligning to TRBD2. J was trimmed by 6 bases and V by 3 bases; bases with no gene match: 8. Looked up from germline, CDR1 is DFQATT and CDR2 is SNEGSKA (reference sequence). The CDR3 has 14 residues. CDR3 DNA sequence: TGCAGTGCTAGGTCCGAGCGGGAGTTTGATACGCAGTATTTT. This gives the protein CSARSEREFDTQYF.

At least ten counts were recorded for this clonotype. The genes are TRBV2 and TRBJ1-4, with D possibly being TRBD1 (5 bases). This CDR3 has 14 amino acids. The germline CDR1 and CDR2 sequences are SNHLY and FYNNEI. Deletions cut 6 bases from V and 8 bases from J, with 16 bases between. CDR3 sequence: CASRPGAASEKLFF. Here the CDR3 DNA reads TGTGCCAGCAGACCCGGGGCCGCTTCGGAAAAACTGTTTTTT.